The rows below give T cell receptor beta chains drawn from one sample of a study of shared clonotypes between healthy human individuals. The repertoire was sequenced with immunoSEQ multiplex PCR; TCRdb's copy has only in-frame clones and lacks some. In the table there are some 2,400,000 clones, around 95% of which are singletons. Material for sequencing was naive CD4+ T cells sorted from blood. These receptor sequences come from a man in his late teens or twenties in good health. The CDR3 runs from the conserved cysteine through the conserved F or W. A D gene is named only where the DNA matches it firmly. Size tells how often a clone was seen (once, few, many) or the class of an expanded clone, and some rows leave it out.

d_call j_call v_call clone_size cdr3_aa cdr3_nt
TRBD1 TRBJ1-6 TRBV6-5 . CASRKVGQGDSPLHF TGTGCCAGCAGAAAGGTGGGACAGGGTGATTCACCCCTCCACTTT
. TRBJ1-3 TRBV7-9 . CASSLNRDQNTIYF TGTGCCAGCAGCTTAAACAGGGATCAAAACACCATATATTTT
TRBD2 TRBJ2-2 TRBV6-1 . CARGERWVGGELFF TGTGCCCGGGGGGAGCGGTGGGTCGGCGGGGAGCTGTTTTTT
TRBD1 TRBJ2-1 TRBV7-9 once CASSLAGGWGNEQFF TGTGCCAGCAGCTTAGCAGGGGGCTGGGGCAATGAGCAGTTCTTC
. TRBJ1-4 TRBV7-6 once CASSAFDRATNEKLFF TGTGCCAGCAGCGCCTTCGACAGAGCAACTAATGAAAAACTGTTTTTT
. TRBJ1-2 TRBV6-1 . CASIGRGGYGYTF TGTGCCAGCATAGGTCGGGGCGGCTACGGCTACACCTTC
. TRBJ2-3 TRBV4-3 once CASSQGFTTDTQYF TGCGCCAGCAGCCAAGGATTCACCACAGATACGCAGTATTTT
. TRBJ1-3 TRBV11-2 once CASSLARDLYF TGTGCCAGCAGCTTGGCCCGGGACTTATATTTT
. TRBJ2-5 TRBV4-1 . CASSHSPPVVAETQYF TGCGCCAGCAGCCATTCTCCCCCGGTGGTCGCGGAGACCCAGTACTTC
. TRBJ1-2 TRBV30 . CAWSPTRRFYGYTF TGTGCCTGGAGTCCAACGCGGAGGTTCTATGGCTACACCTTC
. TRBJ2-5 TRBV7-9 once CASSWALWETQYF TGTGCCAGCAGCTGGGCCCTATGGGAGACCCAGTACTTC
TRBD1 TRBJ1-1 TRBV30 . CAWSRDSGIRAFF TGTGCCTGGAGCCGGGACAGCGGGATTCGAGCTTTCTTT
. TRBJ1-2 TRBV5-4 . CASSLTGPGGYTF TGTGCCAGCAGCTTAACAGGACCAGGTGGCTACACCTTC
. TRBJ2-7 TRBV6-5 . CASKQGGPYEQYF TGTGCCAGCAAACAAGGCGGACCCTACGAGCAGTACTTC
. TRBJ2-1 TRBV28 . CASTGLSGIYNEQFF TGTGCCAGCACCGGACTTAGCGGTATCTACAATGAGCAGTTCTTC
. TRBJ2-7 TRBV30 . CAWSRLGEQYF TGTGCCTGGTCCCGCTTGGGGGAGCAGTACTTC
. TRBJ2-7 TRBV6-6 . CASSYRGGGGYEQYF TGTGCCAGCAGTTACCGTGGGGGGGGCGGCTACGAGCAGTACTTC
. TRBJ2-7 TRBV30 . CAWSGGRAAYEQYF TGTGCCTGGAGTGGCGGCAGGGCAGCATACGAGCAGTACTTC
. TRBJ1-3 TRBV6-5 . CASLGISGNTIYF TGTGCCAGTCTCGGGATCTCTGGAAACACCATATATTTT
. TRBJ1-1 TRBV5-1 . CASSVDQGPGEAFF TGCGCCAGCAGCGTTGACCAGGGCCCGGGGGAAGCTTTCTTT
TRBD1 TRBJ1-2 TRBV25-1 . CASRNSGGYGYTF TGTGCCAGCAGGAACTCAGGGGGCTATGGCTACACCTTC
. TRBJ1-1 TRBV10-1 . CASSESVTGQEEAFF TGCGCCAGCAGTGAGTCGGTAACAGGGCAGGAGGAAGCTTTCTTT
. TRBJ1-1 TRBV30 . CAWSEEGREAFF TGTGCCTGGAGTGAGGAGGGCAGAGAAGCTTTCTTT
. TRBJ2-3 TRBV27 . CASSVRGSTDTQYF TGTGCCAGCAGTGTTCGGGGGAGCACAGATACGCAGTATTTT
. TRBJ1-6 TRBV5-4 . CASSLRQKGSPLHF TGTGCCAGCAGCTTGAGACAGAAAGGATCACCCCTCCACTTT
TRBD1 TRBJ1-2 TRBV28 . CASSSPTGGGYGYTF TGTGCCAGCAGTTCCCCGACAGGGGGCGGGTATGGCTACACCTTC
TRBD2 TRBJ2-7 TRBV18 . CASSPVVQGRGEQYF TGTGCCAGCTCACCAGTGGTACAAGGGCGGGGGGAGCAGTACTTC
. TRBJ1-3 TRBV7-2 once CASTISSGNTIYF TGTGCCAGCACCATTAGCTCTGGAAACACCATATATTTT
. TRBJ2-2 TRBV2 few CASSSGELFF TGTGCCAGCAGTAGCGGGGAGCTGTTTTTT
. TRBJ2-1 TRBV7-9 . CASSTLRPGGRYNEQFF TGTGCCAGCAGCACCTTAAGGCCCGGAGGCCGCTACAATGAGCAGTTCTTC
. TRBJ2-1 TRBV7-9 . CASSHTPLDGGIGDNEQFF TGTGCCAGCAGCCATACCCCTCTCGACGGTGGGATAGGTGACAATGAGCAGTTCTTC
TRBD1 TRBJ2-2 TRBV7-9 . CASSQGTGYTGELFF TGTGCCAGCAGCCAAGGGACAGGGTACACCGGGGAGCTGTTTTTT
. TRBJ1-5 TRBV5-1 . CASPFTPRQSNQPQHF TGCGCCAGCCCCTTTACCCCACGACAGTCCAATCAGCCCCAGCATTTT
. TRBJ2-6 TRBV7-3 . CASSLGQLGTGANVLTF TGTGCCAGCAGCTTAGGGCAGTTGGGGACTGGGGCCAACGTCCTGACTTTC
TRBD1 TRBJ2-2 TRBV5-6 . CASTSGTGDTGELFF TGTGCCAGCACCTCCGGGACAGGGGACACCGGGGAGCTGTTTTTT
. TRBJ2-1 TRBV11-2 . CASSLFSGEQFF TGTGCCAGCAGCTTATTTTCTGGTGAGCAGTTCTTC
. TRBJ1-5 TRBV6-1 . CASSESWGAWNQPQHF TGTGCCAGCAGTGAATCCTGGGGCGCCTGGAATCAGCCCCAGCATTTT
. TRBJ2-6 TRBV28 few CASRPSGANVLTF TGTGCCAGCAGGCCGTCCGGGGCCAACGTCCTGACTTTC
TRBD1 TRBJ1-2 TRBV6-1 . CASTRTGSNYGYTF TGTGCCAGCACCAGGACAGGGTCGAACTATGGCTACACCTTC
. TRBJ2-2 TRBV5-3 . CARSETTAPNTGELFF TGTGCCAGAAGCGAAACTACCGCCCCGAACACCGGGGAGCTGTTTTTT
. TRBJ1-6 TRBV11-3 . CASSLDGAPNSPLHF TGTGCCAGCAGCCTGGATGGGGCTCCTAATTCACCCCTCCACTTT
TRBD1 TRBJ2-6 TRBV5-1 . CASVPGGSGANVLTF TGCGCCAGCGTTCCAGGGGGCTCTGGGGCCAACGTCCTGACTTTC
. TRBJ1-6 TRBV19 . CASSMTRGNSPLHF TGTGCCAGTAGTATGACCAGGGGAAATTCACCCCTCCACTTT
. TRBJ1-5 TRBV19 . CASSIGTVSNQPQHF TGTGCCAGTAGTATAGGGACAGTTAGCAATCAGCCCCAGCATTTT
. TRBJ2-3 TRBV5-1 . CASSRGRSTDTQYF TGCGCCAGCAGCCGGGGAAGGAGCACAGATACGCAGTATTTT
TRBD1 TRBJ2-5 TRBV7-8 . CASSPGTVQETQYF TGTGCCAGCAGCCCCGGGACAGTCCAAGAGACCCAGTACTTC
. TRBJ1-2 TRBV10-2 . CASSDSGFNYGYTF TGCGCCAGCAGTGACTCAGGATTTAACTATGGCTACACCTTC
. TRBJ2-2 TRBV9 . CASSVGYGELFF TGTGCCAGCAGCGTCGGGTACGGGGAGCTGTTTTTT
TRBD2 TRBJ2-7 TRBV9 . CASSARLGLAGGGDYEQYF TGTGCCAGCAGCGCCCGGTTGGGACTAGCGGGAGGAGGGGACTACGAGCAGTACTTC
. TRBJ1-4 TRBV29-1 . CSVDVSATNEKLFF TGCAGCGTTGACGTGTCCGCAACTAATGAAAAACTGTTTTTT
. TRBJ2-5 TRBV5-8 . CASSPQETQYF TGTGCCAGCAGCCCCCAAGAGACCCAGTACTTC
. TRBJ2-2 TRBV5-1 . CASRLARNTGELFF TGCGCCAGCAGACTAGCTCGGAACACCGGGGAGCTGTTTTTT
. TRBJ1-5 TRBV7-9 . CASSLLAGQPQHF TGTGCCAGCAGCTTACTGGCGGGTCAGCCCCAGCATTTT
. TRBJ2-3 TRBV18 once CASSPPGTNTDTQYF TGTGCCAGCTCACCACCGGGCACAAACACAGATACGCAGTATTTT
. TRBJ1-4 TRBV7-9 . CASSEVGLLNEKLFF TGTGCCAGCAGCGAAGTCGGACTCTTAAATGAAAAACTGTTTTTT
. TRBJ1-1 TRBV4-3 . CASSQEGMGGPFTEAFF TGCGCCAGCAGCCAAGAAGGCATGGGAGGCCCGTTTACTGAAGCTTTCTTT
. TRBJ2-3 TRBV19 . CASSTGHTDTQYF TGTGCCAGTAGTACCGGACATACAGATACGCAGTATTTT
. TRBJ1-2 TRBV19 . CANKTGSYTF TGTGCCAACAAAACGGGCAGCTACACCTTC
. TRBJ1-5 TRBV5-6 . CASSRGRNNQPQHF TGTGCCAGCAGCAGGGGACGGAACAATCAGCCCCAGCATTTT
TRBD1 TRBJ1-4 TRBV4-1 . CASSRTPATGVIIEKLFF TGCGCCAGCAGCCGGACTCCGGCGACAGGGGTTATTATTGAAAAACTGTTTTTT